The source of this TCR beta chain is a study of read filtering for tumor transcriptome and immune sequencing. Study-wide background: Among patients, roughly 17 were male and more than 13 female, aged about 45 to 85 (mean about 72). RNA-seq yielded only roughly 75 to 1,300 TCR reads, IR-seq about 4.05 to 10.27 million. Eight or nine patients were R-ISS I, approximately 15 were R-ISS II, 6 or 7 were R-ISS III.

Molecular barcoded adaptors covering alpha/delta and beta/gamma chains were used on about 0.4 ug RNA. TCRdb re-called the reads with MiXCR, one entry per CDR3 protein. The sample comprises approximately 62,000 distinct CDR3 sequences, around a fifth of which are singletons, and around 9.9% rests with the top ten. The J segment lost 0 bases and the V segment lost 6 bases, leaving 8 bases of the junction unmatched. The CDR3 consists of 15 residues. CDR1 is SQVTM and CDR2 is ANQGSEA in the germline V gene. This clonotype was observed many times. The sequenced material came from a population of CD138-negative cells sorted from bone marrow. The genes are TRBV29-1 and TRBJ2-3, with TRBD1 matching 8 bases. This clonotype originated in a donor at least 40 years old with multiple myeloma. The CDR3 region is CSVRRWTGSTDTQYF. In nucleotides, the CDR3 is TGCAGCGTCCGCCGGTGGACAGGGAGCACAGATACGCAGTATTTT.